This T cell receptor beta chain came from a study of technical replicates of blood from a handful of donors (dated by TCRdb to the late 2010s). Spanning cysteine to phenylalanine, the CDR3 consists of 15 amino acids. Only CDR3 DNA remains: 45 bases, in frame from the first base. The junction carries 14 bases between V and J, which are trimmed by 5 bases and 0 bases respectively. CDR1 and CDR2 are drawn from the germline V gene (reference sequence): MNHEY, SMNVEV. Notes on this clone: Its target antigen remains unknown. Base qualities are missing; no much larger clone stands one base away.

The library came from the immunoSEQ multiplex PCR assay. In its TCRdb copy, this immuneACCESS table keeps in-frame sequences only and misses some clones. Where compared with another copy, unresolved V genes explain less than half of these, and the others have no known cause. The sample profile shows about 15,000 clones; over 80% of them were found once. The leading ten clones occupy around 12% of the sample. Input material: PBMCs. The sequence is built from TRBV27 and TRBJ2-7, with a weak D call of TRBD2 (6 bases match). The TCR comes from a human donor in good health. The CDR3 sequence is CASSIIGGSSYEQYF. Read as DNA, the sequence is TGTGCCAGCAGTATTATTGGGGGGAGCTCCTACGAGCAGTACTTC.